This is a list of T cell receptor beta chains from one sample in a study of blood T cell repertoires in COVID-19. TCRdb's table, derived via immunoSEQ multiplex PCR, lists solely in-frame clones and lacks some. The repertoire consists of roughly 200,000 clones, with around 90% occurring once and the leading ten covering about 0.66%. The sequencing input was peripheral blood. These receptors were obtained from a man aged 45-65 years with acute or convalescent COVID-19. Each CDR3 is given with its conserved first and last residue. The order of the fields is CDR3 length, J gene, V gene, clone size, D gene, CDR3 DNA, CDR3 protein. The D gene is left open where the match is weak. Size is stated for part of the rows, as once, few or many counts, or as a class when the clone is expanded.

15 | TRBJ1-1 | TRBV25-1 | once | NA | TGTGCCAGCAGTGAATATAGGGCCGGGAGGGCTGAAGCTTTCTTT | CASSEYRAGRAEAFF
16 | TRBJ2-3 | TRBV7-8 | NA | TRBD2 | TGTGCCAGCAGCTTACTAGCGGGGGGCCTGGCAGATACGCAGTATTTT | CASSLLAGGLADTQYF
14 | TRBJ1-4 | TRBV2 | NA | NA | TGTGCCAGCAGTGAAGATTGGGGCGATGAAAAACTGTTTTTT | CASSEDWGDEKLFF
18 | TRBJ1-3 | TRBV5-6 | NA | NA | TGTGCCAGCAGCTTGGGAGGGCTCTCCTCTAGCACTGGAAACACCATATATTTT | CASSLGGLSSSTGNTIYF
16 | TRBJ2-7 | TRBV7-2 | NA | TRBD2 | TGTGCCAGCAGCCTGACTAGCGGGACTGTCTCCTACGAGCAGTACTTC | CASSLTSGTVSYEQYF
12 | TRBJ2-5 | TRBV18 | once | NA | TGTGCCAGCTCCCCCGGGGAAGAGACCCAGTACTTC | CASSPGEETQYF
16 | TRBJ1-1 | TRBV9 | NA | NA | TGTGCCAGCAGCCCCATGGTGGGGGGTTTGAACACTGAAGCTTTCTTT | CASSPMVGGLNTEAFF
13 | TRBJ1-3 | TRBV2 | NA | NA | TGTGCCAGCAGCGGACTGAGTGGAAACACCATATATTTT | CASSGLSGNTIYF
13 | TRBJ2-5 | TRBV30 | NA | NA | TGTGCCTGGAGTCGAGATTTCCCGGAGACCCAGTACTTC | CAWSRDFPETQYF
17 | TRBJ2-7 | TRBV3-1/TRBV3-2 | NA | TRBD2 | TGTGCCAGCAGCCAAGGGTTCGGACTAGCGCTCTCCTACGAGCAGTACTTC | CASSQGFGLALSYEQYF
14 | TRBJ1-5 | TRBV19 | few | TRBD1 | TGTGCCAGTAGTTCAGGGGGTGGCAATCAGCCCCAGCATTTT | CASSSGGGNQPQHF
18 | TRBJ2-6 | TRBV15 | NA | NA | TGTGCCACCAGCGGAATGACAGGTCTTCCCTCTGGGGCCAACGTCCTGACTTTC | CATSGMTGLPSGANVLTF
16 | TRBJ2-2 | TRBV9 | NA | TRBD2 | TGTGCCAGCAGCGTAGAGAGCGGGGCAAACACCGGGGAGCTGTTTTTT | CASSVESGANTGELFF
15 | TRBJ1-3 | TRBV27 | NA | NA | TGTGCCAGCAGTTTATCAGGGGTATCTGGAAACACCATATATTTT | CASSLSGVSGNTIYF
13 | TRBJ2-1 | TRBV29-1 | once | TRBD2 | TGCAGCGTTCTCGGACTAGCGGGATATGAGCAGTTCTTC | CSVLGLAGYEQFF
19 | TRBJ1-5 | TRBV28 | NA | NA | TGTGCCAGCAGTTTAGGTATTACAGGGAAAAGCGCTTTCAATCAGCCCCAGCATTTT | CASSLGITGKSAFNQPQHF
17 | TRBJ2-1 | TRBV4-3 | NA | TRBD2 | TGCGCCAGCAGCCTCCCCCGGGCTAGCGGGGATAGGGGTGAGCAGTTCTTC | CASSLPRASGDRGEQFF
16 | TRBJ2-1 | TRBV7-9 | NA | TRBD1 | TGTGCCAGCAGCTTAGCGGGGACAGGGGGCAGGAATGAGCAGTTCTTC | CASSLAGTGGRNEQFF
15 | TRBJ2-1 | TRBV9 | NA | NA | TGTGCCAGCAGCGTAGCCCTGAGCTCCTACAATGAGCAGTTCTTC | CASSVALSSYNEQFF
17 | TRBJ2-3 | TRBV19 | NA | TRBD2 | TGTGCCAGTAGTATTAAGACTAGCGGGAAAAGCACAGATACGCAGTATTTT | CASSIKTSGKSTDTQYF
14 | TRBJ1-5 | TRBV19 | NA | NA | TGTGCCAGTATCACACAGGCAGGCAATCAGCCCCAGCATTTT | CASITQAGNQPQHF
15 | TRBJ1-1 | TRBV5-4 | NA | TRBD1 | TGTGCCAGCAGCCCCCGCTCCCAGGGGGCGCCCCAAGCTTTCTTT | CASSPRSQGAPQAFF
15 | TRBJ2-1 | TRBV28 | NA | TRBD2 | TGTGCCAGCAGTTTCACTAGCGGGGCCTACAATGAGCAGTTCTTC | CASSFTSGAYNEQFF
13 | TRBJ2-1 | TRBV5-6 | NA | NA | TGTGCCAGCAGCTTAGCCGACTACAATGAGCAGTTCTTC | CASSLADYNEQFF
16 | TRBJ1-3 | TRBV28 | NA | NA | TGTGCCAGCAGTAGCCGGAGACGGTCCTCTGGAAACACCATATATTTT | CASSSRRRSSGNTIYF
16 | TRBJ2-1 | TRBV2 | NA | TRBD2 | TGTGCCAGCAGTTCGGGACTAGCGGTCTCCTACAATGAGCAGTTCTTC | CASSSGLAVSYNEQFF
15 | TRBJ1-2 | TRBV4-2 | NA | NA | TGTGCCAGCAGCCAAGGGAGCCAGATTAACTATGGCTACACCTTC | CASSQGSQINYGYTF
14 | TRBJ1-5 | TRBV19 | once | TRBD1 | TGTGCCAGTAGTTCGGGGACAGGGCGTCAGCCCCAGCATTTT | CASSSGTGRQPQHF
16 | TRBJ1-1 | TRBV28 | NA | TRBD1 | TGTGCCAGCAGTTCTCCGGGACAGTCAATGAACACTGAAGCTTTCTTT | CASSSPGQSMNTEAFF
15 | TRBJ2-3 | TRBV7-2 | NA | TRBD1 | TGTGCCAGCAGCTTGGACAGGGCTGGCACAGATACGCAGTATTTT | CASSLDRAGTDTQYF
15 | TRBJ1-5 | TRBV19 | NA | NA | TGTGCCAGTAGTATGTTAGTCCGGGTCAATCAGCCCCAGCATTTT | CASSMLVRVNQPQHF
13 | TRBJ1-2 | TRBV27 | NA | NA | TGTGCCAGCAGTCCCCTCGGTTATGTTGGCTACACCTTC | CASSPLGYVGYTF
17 | TRBJ1-5 | TRBV6-2/TRBV6-3 | NA | TRBD1 | TGTGCCAGCAGTTCCCCCCTCGTTGTCTGGACAGGCCAGCCCCAGCATTTT | CASSSPLVVWTGQPQHF
12 | TRBJ1-1 | TRBV24-1 | NA | NA | TGTGCCACCAGTGCAGGGATCGGTGAAGCTTTCTTT | CATSAGIGEAFF
14 | TRBJ1-5 | TRBV19 | NA | NA | TGTGCCAGTACCGCACGCGGGAATATGCGGCCCCAGCATTTT | CASTARGNMRPQHF
15 | TRBJ1-5 | TRBV5-1 | NA | NA | TGCGCCAGCAGCCTAGGACAGTATAGCAATCAGCCCCAGCATTTT | CASSLGQYSNQPQHF
14 | TRBJ1-1 | TRBV7-2 | NA | NA | TGTGCCAGCAGCTTAGGGGCAGGGTATACTGAAGCTTTCTTT | CASSLGAGYTEAFF
14 | TRBJ1-2 | TRBV6-6 | once | TRBD1 | TGTGCCAGCAGTTCCTACAGGGGCCCCTATGGCTACACCTTC | CASSSYRGPYGYTF
15 | TRBJ1-6 | TRBV28 | NA | TRBD1 | TGTGCCAGCCGGCCCGGAGGGGACAGTAATTCACCCCTCCACTTT | CASRPGGDSNSPLHF
15 | TRBJ1-6 | TRBV21-1 | NA | NA | TGTGCCAGCACCCTCCCAGGGGGTTGTAATTCACCCCTCCACTTT | CASTLPGGCNSPLHF
13 | TRBJ1-1 | TRBV28 | NA | NA | TGTGCCAGCAGGCCACATTCGAACACTGAAGCTTTCTTT | CASRPHSNTEAFF
18 | TRBJ1-5 | TRBV21-1 | NA | NA | TGTGCCAGCAGCAAAGAGGGCACTGGGAGATCTAGCAATCAGCCCCAGCATTTT | CASSKEGTGRSSNQPQHF
14 | TRBJ1-2 | TRBV6-2/TRBV6-3 | few | TRBD1 | TGTGCCAGCAGTTACGGGACAGCGCGCTATGGCTACACCTTC | CASSYGTARYGYTF
16 | TRBJ2-1 | TRBV19 | NA | NA | TGTGCCAGTAGTATAGTTGGCAGGGGCTTGAACAATGAGCAGTTCTTC | CASSIVGRGLNNEQFF
13 | TRBJ1-1 | TRBV6-2/TRBV6-3 | once | NA | TGTGCCAGCAGCACACAGGCGAACACTGAAGCTTTCTTT | CASSTQANTEAFF
13 | TRBJ1-4 | TRBV10-3 | NA | TRBD1 | TGTGCCATCAGAGGACAGGTTAATGAAAAACTGTTTTTT | CAIRGQVNEKLFF
13 | TRBJ1-6 | TRBV27 | NA | NA | TGTGCCAGCAGTTTTGGTACTGGTTCACCCCTCCACTTT | CASSFGTGSPLHF
19 | TRBJ2-1 | TRBV3-1/TRBV3-2 | NA | TRBD2 | TGTGCCAGCAGCCTCTCGATCAGCGGGGGCCCTTACCCGGACAATGAGCAGTTCTTC | CASSLSISGGPYPDNEQFF
19 | TRBJ2-6 | TRBV18 | once | NA | TGTGCCAGCTCACCTCAAAACGGACAGACCAGCTCTGGGGCCAACGTCCTGACTTTC | CASSPQNGQTSSGANVLTF
10 | TRBJ1-4 | TRBV10-1 | NA | NA | TGCGCCGGGGTCGGAGGAAAACTGTTTTTT | CAGVGGKLFF
10 | TRBJ2-7 | TRBV30 | once | NA | TGTGCCTGGGGTTTATACGAGCAGTACTTC | CAWGLYEQYF
15 | TRBJ1-3 | TRBV7-2 | few | NA | TGTGCCAGCAGCTTAGCACAGGGACATGGAAACACCATATATTTT | CASSLAQGHGNTIYF
15 | TRBJ2-3 | TRBV28 | NA | NA | TGTGCCAGCAGTTTGGGTCGCGCCGGGGAAGATACGCAGTATTTT | CASSLGRAGEDTQYF
16 | TRBJ1-5 | TRBV6-4 | NA | TRBD1 | TGTGCCAGCAGTGACTCGTGGACAGGCGCCAATCAGCCCCAGCATTTT | CASSDSWTGANQPQHF
13 | TRBJ2-3 | TRBV14 | few | NA | TGTGCCAGCAGCCGATTCCTCGGGGATACGCAGTATTTT | CASSRFLGDTQYF
15 | TRBJ1-6 | TRBV7-2 | once | NA | TGTGCCAGCAGCTTCTCCCCGGGAGGAACTTTGCCCCTCCACTTT | CASSFSPGGTLPLHF
14 | TRBJ2-5 | TRBV7-9 | NA | TRBD1 | TGTGCCAGCAGCTCCACGGACAGGGGAAGGGCCCAGTACTTC | CASSSTDRGRAQYF